This T cell receptor (beta chain) was sequenced for a study of identical twins. From the 5' RACE reads, TCRdb called clonotypes with MiXCR, one entry per CDR3 protein. The sample shows approximately 890,000 distinct CDR3 sequences, 9% to 15% of them seen only once. This clonotype has just a few counts. The same data also contributed to another study, on yellow fever vaccine responses in identical twins.

The sequence came from a woman between 18 and 30 years old in good health. The sequencing input was PBMCs.

CDR3 coding DNA: TGTGCCAGCACGTTACGGGAGGCTCCCCAAGAGACCCAGTACTTC. Translating it yields CASTLREAPQETQYF. The V gene is TRBV21-1, the J gene TRBJ2-5; TRBD2, as called in the table, went unchecked against the DNA. TRBV21-1 is tagged as a pseudogene. The CDR3 has 15 residues.